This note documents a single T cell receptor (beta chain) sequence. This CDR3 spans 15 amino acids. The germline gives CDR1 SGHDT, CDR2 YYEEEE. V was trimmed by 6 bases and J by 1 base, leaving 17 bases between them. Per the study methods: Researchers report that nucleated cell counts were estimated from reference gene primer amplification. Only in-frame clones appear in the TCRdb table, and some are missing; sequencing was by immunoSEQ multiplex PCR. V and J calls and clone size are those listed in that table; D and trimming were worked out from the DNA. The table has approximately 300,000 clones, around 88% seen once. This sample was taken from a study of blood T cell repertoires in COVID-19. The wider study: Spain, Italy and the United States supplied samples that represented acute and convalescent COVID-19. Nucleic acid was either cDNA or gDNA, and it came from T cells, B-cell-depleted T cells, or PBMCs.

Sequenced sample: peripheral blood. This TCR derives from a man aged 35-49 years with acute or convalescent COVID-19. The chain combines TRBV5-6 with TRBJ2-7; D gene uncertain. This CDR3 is CASTNRVLQSYEQYF. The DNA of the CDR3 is TGTGCCAGCACCAACCGGGTCCTTCAATCCTACGAGCAGTACTTC.